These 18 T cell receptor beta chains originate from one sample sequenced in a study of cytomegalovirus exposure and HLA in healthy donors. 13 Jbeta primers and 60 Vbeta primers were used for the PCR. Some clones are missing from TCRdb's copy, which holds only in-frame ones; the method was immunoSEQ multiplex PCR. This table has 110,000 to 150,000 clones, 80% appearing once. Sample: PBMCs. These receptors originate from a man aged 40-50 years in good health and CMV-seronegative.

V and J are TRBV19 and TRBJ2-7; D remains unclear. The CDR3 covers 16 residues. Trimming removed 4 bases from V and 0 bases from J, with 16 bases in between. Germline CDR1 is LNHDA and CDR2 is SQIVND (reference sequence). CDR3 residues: CASSTHKTLSSYEQYF. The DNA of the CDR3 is TGTGCCAGTAGTACACATAAGACTTTGAGCTCCTACGAGCAGTACTTC.

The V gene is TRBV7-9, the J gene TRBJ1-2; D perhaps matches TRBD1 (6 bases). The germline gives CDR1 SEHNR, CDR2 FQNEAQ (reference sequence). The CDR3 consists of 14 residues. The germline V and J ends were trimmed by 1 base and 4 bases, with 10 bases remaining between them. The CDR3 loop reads CASSLGVGAYGYTF. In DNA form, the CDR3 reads TGTGCCAGCAGCTTAGGGGTGGGGGCCTATGGCTACACCTTC.

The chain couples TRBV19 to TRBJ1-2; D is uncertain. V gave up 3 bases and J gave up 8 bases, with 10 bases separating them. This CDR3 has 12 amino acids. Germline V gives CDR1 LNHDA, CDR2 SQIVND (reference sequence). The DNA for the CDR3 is TGTGCCAGTAGTATCGGAGGAGACGGCTACACCTTC. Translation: CASSIGGDGYTF. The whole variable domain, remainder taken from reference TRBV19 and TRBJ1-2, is DGGITQSPKYLFRKEGQNVTLSCEQNLNHDAMYWYRQDPGQGLRLIYYSQIVNDFQKGDIAEGYSVSREKKESFPLTVTSAQKNPTAFYLCASSIGGDGYTFGSGTRLTVV.

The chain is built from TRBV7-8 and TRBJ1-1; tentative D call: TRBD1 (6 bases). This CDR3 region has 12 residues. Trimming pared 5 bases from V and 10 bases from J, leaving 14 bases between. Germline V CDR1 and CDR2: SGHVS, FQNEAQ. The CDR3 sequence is CASSQDRRAAFF. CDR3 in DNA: TGTGCCAGCAGCCAAGACAGGAGAGCAGCTTTCTTT. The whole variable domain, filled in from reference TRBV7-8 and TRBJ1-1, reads GAGVSQSPRYKVAKRGQDVALRCDPISGHVSLFWYQQALGQGPEFLTYFQNEAQLDKSGLPSDRFFAERPEGSVSTLKIQRTQQEDSAVYLCASSQDRRAAFFGQGTRLTVV.

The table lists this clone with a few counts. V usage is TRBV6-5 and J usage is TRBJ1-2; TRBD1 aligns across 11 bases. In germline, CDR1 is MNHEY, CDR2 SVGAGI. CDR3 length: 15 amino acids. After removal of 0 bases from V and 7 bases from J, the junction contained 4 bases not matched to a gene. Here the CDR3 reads CASSYSDRGLGGYTF. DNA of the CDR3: TGTGCCAGCAGTTACTCGGACAGGGGGCTTGGTGGCTACACCTTC.

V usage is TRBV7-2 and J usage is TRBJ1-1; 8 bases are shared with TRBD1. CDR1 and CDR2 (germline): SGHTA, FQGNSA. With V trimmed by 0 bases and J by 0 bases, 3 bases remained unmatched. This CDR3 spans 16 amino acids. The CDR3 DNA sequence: TGTGCCAGCAGCTTAGCAGGACAGGGTATGAACACTGAAGCTTTCTTT. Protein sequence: CASSLAGQGMNTEAFF.

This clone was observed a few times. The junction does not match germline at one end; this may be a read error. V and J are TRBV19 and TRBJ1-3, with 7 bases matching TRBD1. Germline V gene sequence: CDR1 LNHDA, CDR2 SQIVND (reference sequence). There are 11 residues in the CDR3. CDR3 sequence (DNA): TGTGCCAGTAGTCACGGGACAGAAATCCAATTT. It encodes CASSHGTEIQF.

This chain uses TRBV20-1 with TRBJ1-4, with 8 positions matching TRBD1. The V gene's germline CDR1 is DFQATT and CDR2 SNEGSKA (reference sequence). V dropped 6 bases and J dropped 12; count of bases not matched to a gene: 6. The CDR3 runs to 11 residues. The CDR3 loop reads CSAGPGQELFF. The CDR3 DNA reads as TGCAGTGCGGGACCGGGACAGGAACTGTTTTTT.

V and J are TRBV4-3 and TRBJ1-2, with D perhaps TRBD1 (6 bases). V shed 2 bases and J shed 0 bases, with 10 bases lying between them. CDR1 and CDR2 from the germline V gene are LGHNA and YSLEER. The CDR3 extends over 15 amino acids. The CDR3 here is CASSQIRTANYGYTF. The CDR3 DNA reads TGCGCCAGCAGCCAAATCCGGACAGCTAACTATGGCTACACCTTC.

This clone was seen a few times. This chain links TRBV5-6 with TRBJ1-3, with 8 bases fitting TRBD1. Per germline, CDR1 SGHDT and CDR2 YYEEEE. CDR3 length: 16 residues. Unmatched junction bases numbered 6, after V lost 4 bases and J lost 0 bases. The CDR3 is CASSASQGVSGNTIYF. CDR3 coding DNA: TGTGCCAGCAGCGCGTCACAGGGGGTCTCTGGAAACACCATATATTTT.

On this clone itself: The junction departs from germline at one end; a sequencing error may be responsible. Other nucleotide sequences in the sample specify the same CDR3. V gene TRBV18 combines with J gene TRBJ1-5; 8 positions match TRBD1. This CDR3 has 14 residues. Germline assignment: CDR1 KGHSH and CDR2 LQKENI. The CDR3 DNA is TGTGCTAGCTCACCAGTACAGGGGGATCAGCCCCAGCATTTT. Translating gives CASSPVQGDQPQHF.

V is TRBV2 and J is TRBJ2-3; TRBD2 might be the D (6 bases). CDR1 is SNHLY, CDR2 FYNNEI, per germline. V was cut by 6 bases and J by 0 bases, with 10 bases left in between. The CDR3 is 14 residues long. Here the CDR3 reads CASRNGLSTDTQYF. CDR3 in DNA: TGTGCCAGCAGGAACGGACTAAGCACAGATACGCAGTATTTT.

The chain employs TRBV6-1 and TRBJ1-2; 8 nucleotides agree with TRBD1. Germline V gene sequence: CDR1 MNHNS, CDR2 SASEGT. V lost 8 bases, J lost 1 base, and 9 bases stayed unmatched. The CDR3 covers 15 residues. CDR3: CASARQQGGNYGYTF. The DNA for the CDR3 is TGTGCCAGCGCGAGACAACAGGGGGGTAACTATGGCTACACCTTC.

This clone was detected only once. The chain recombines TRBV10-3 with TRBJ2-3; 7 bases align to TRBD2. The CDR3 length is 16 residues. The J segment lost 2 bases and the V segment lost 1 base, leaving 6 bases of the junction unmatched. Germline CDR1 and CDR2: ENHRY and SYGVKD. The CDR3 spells CAISEWSGGITDTQYF. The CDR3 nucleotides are TGTGCCATCAGTGAGTGGTCCGGGGGGATCACAGATACGCAGTATTTT.

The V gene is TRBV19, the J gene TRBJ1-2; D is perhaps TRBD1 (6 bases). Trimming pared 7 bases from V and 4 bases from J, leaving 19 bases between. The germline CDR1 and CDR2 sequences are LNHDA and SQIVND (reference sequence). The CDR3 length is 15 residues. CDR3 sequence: CASIVSDSSSYGYTF. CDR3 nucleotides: TGTGCCAGTATAGTTTCGGACAGTTCATCCTATGGCTACACCTTC.

CDR3 in amino acids: CAITGTSYEQYF. DNA of the CDR3: TGTGCCATCACCGGGACTAGCTACGAGCAGTACTTC. J is TRBJ2-7 and V is TRBV28, with 8 bases aligning to TRBD2. The length of the CDR3 is 12 residues. Germline CDR1 MDHEN, CDR2 SYDVKM. Trimming took 10 bases from V and 3 from J; bases not matched to a gene: 5.

CDR3 residues: CASSFSSGGAQTQYF. As DNA, the CDR3 is TGCGCCAGCAGCTTTAGTAGCGGGGGGGCACAGACCCAGTACTTC. The V gene is TRBV5-1, the J gene TRBJ2-5; 11 bases line up with TRBD2. CDR1 is SGHRS and CDR2 is YFSETQ in the germline V gene. The CDR3 is 15 amino acids. V was clipped by 2 bases and J by 6 bases; unmatched bases: 6.

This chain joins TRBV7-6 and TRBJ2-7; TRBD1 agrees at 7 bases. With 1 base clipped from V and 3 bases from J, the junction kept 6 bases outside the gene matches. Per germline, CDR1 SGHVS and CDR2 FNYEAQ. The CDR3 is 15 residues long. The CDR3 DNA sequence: TGTGCCAGCAGCTTAGTGGCAGGGGGTTTCTACGAGCAGTACTTC. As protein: CASSLVAGGFYEQYF.